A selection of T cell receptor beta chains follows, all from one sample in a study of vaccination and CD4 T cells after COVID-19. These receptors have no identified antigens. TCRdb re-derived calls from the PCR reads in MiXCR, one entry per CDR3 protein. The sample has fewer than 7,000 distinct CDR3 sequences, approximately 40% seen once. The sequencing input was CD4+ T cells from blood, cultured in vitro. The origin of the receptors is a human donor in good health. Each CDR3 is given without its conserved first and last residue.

CDR3aa: ASSEGLRNTEAF; j_gene: TRBJ1-1; v_gene: TRBV2
CDR3aa: AWRGQGRSPLH; j_gene: TRBJ1-6; v_gene: TRBV30
CDR3aa: ATTTDWMSSYNSPLH; j_gene: TRBJ1-6; v_gene: TRBV27
CDR3aa: SARDGRNTEAF; j_gene: TRBJ1-1; v_gene: TRBV20-1
CDR3aa: ASSLTQNTEAF; j_gene: TRBJ1-1; v_gene: TRBV7-9
CDR3aa: ASSHRDREVTGYT; j_gene: TRBJ1-2; v_gene: TRBV23-1
CDR3aa: ASSIRQNTEAF; j_gene: TRBJ1-1; v_gene: TRBV19
CDR3aa: ASSLKGQGDQPQH; j_gene: TRBJ1-5; v_gene: TRBV6-1
CDR3aa: ASSQTGEIDYGYT; j_gene: TRBJ1-2; v_gene: TRBV5-1
CDR3aa: TSSKDRSTTRGGAF; j_gene: TRBJ1-1; v_gene: TRBV1
CDR3aa: ASSTGRSEAF; j_gene: TRBJ1-1; v_gene: TRBV10-1
CDR3aa: ASSERAFNSPLH; j_gene: TRBJ1-6; v_gene: TRBV2
CDR3aa: SALVTSGGRGEQF; j_gene: TRBJ2-1; v_gene: TRBV20-1
CDR3aa: ASGLGDLEAF; j_gene: TRBJ1-1; v_gene: TRBV12-5
CDR3aa: ASSRGQQPQH; j_gene: TRBJ1-5; v_gene: TRBV25-1
CDR3aa: ASSPRGGMMNTEAF; j_gene: TRBJ1-1; v_gene: TRBV7-9
CDR3aa: ATSRDPSNQPQH; j_gene: TRBJ1-5; v_gene: TRBV15
CDR3aa: SASDGYDYT; j_gene: TRBJ1-2; v_gene: TRBV20-1
CDR3aa: SASGGAVETQY; j_gene: TRBJ2-5; v_gene: TRBV20-1
CDR3aa: ASSELRRTEAF; j_gene: TRBJ1-1; v_gene: TRBV6-1
CDR3aa: ASSLGQGFGEAF; j_gene: TRBJ1-1; v_gene: TRBV12-3/TRBV12-4
CDR3aa: ASSLVGNGVNTEAF; j_gene: TRBJ1-1; v_gene: TRBV5-8
CDR3aa: ASTIEMGAAGGYT; j_gene: TRBJ1-2; v_gene: TRBV6-1
CDR3aa: ASSFIPGGTEAF; j_gene: TRBJ1-1; v_gene: TRBV5-1
CDR3aa: ASSEQPNQPQH; j_gene: TRBJ1-5; v_gene: TRBV2
CDR3aa: AISITGDGQPQH; j_gene: TRBJ1-5; v_gene: TRBV10-3
CDR3aa: ASVPYSNQPQH; j_gene: TRBJ1-5; v_gene: TRBV6-1
CDR3aa: SAMTDRNNQPQH; j_gene: TRBJ1-5; v_gene: TRBV20-1
CDR3aa: SVRGSNQPQH; j_gene: TRBJ1-5; v_gene: TRBV29-1
CDR3aa: ASSTPPQGIRRSDTQY; j_gene: TRBJ2-3; v_gene: TRBV19
CDR3aa: SASETSSETQY; j_gene: TRBJ2-5; v_gene: TRBV20-1
CDR3aa: SAERALNYGYT; j_gene: TRBJ1-2; v_gene: TRBV20-1
CDR3aa: ASKNEQGQGTEVF; j_gene: TRBJ1-1; v_gene: TRBV6-1
CDR3aa: SASNRADTQY; j_gene: TRBJ2-3; v_gene: TRBV20-1
CDR3aa: SSTLWGVNTEAF; j_gene: TRBJ1-1; v_gene: TRBV20-1
CDR3aa: ASSLILSAQETQY; j_gene: TRBJ2-5; v_gene: TRBV27
CDR3aa: ASSSGGLKAYNSPLH; j_gene: TRBJ1-6; v_gene: TRBV2
CDR3aa: ASSIRGGGDTEAF; j_gene: TRBJ1-1; v_gene: TRBV19
CDR3aa: ASSRPPPGTRGYT; j_gene: TRBJ1-2; v_gene: TRBV7-9
CDR3aa: ASSQGRANSPLH; j_gene: TRBJ1-6; v_gene: TRBV6-1
CDR3aa: AWMRGAEPAIEAF; j_gene: TRBJ1-1; v_gene: TRBV30
CDR3aa: ASSVLENTEAF; j_gene: TRBJ1-1; v_gene: TRBV9